This T cell receptor (beta chain) was captured by sequencing in a study of blood T cell repertoires in COVID-19. TCRdb's copy holds only in-frame clones and misses some; the assay was immunoSEQ multiplex PCR. This repertoire shows around 120,000 clones, over 75% found once; its top ten account for under 13%. This clonotype originated in a man at least 80 years old with acute or convalescent COVID-19. The sequenced sample consisted of peripheral blood.

This chain's CDR3 is CASSFGQKWWMNTEAFF. CDR3 coding DNA: TGTGCCAGCAGCTTCGGACAGAAGTGGTGGATGAACACTGAAGCTTTCTTT. The genes are TRBV7-2 and TRBJ1-1, with a tentative D call TRBD1 (6 bases). The V and J ends lost 3 bases and 0 bases respectively, with 17 bases between them. There are 17 residues in the CDR3. In germline, CDR1 is SGHTA, CDR2 FQGNSA.